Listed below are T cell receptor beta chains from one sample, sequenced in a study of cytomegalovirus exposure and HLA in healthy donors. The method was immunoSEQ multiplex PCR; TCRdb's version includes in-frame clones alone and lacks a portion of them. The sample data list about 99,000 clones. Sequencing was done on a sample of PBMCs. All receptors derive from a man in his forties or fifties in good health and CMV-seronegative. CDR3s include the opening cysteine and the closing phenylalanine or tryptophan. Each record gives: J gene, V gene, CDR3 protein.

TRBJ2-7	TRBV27	CASSSYWGSLTGTGGYEQYF
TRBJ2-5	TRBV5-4	CASSLSQRRETQYF
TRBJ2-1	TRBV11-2	CASSLDGGPYNEQFF
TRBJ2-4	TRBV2	CASSEQTGKNIQYF
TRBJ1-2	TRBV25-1	CASSDSDRGQSYTF
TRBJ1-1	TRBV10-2	CASRAQGLGTEAFF
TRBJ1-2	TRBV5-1	CASSHGQRRSPDYGYTF
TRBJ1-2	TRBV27	CASSSRTGDGYTF
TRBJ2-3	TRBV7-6	CASSYGQRTDTQYF
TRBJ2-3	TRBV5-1	CASSPRLEADTQYF
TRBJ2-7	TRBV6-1	CASSLSSQTYEQYF
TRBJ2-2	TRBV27	CASSFYVGTGELFF
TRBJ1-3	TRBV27	CASSLTAGNTIYF
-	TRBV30	CAWSGGRGKPYEQYF
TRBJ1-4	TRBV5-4	CASSSGQGVNEKLFF
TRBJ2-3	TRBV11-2	CASSTRAADTQYF
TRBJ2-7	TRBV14	CASSQAGSGRENYEQYF
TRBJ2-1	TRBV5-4	CASSPIAGGAYNEQFF
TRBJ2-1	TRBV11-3	CASSLEAQGYNEQFF
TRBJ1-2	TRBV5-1	CASSLDPGQGVAGYTF
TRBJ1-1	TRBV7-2	CASSLSNSYTEAFF
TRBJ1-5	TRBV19	CASTPRTHNQPQHF
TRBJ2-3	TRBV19	CASSIEVSLVTDTQYF
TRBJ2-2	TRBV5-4	CASRGTGKTGELFF
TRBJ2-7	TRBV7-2	CASSPGGEQYF
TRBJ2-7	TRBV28	CASSQPGYEQYF
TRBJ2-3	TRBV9	CASSVELKDWDTQYF
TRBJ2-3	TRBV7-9	CASSFGTSGAGDTQYF
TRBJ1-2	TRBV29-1	CSVEGLDYGYTF